This T cell receptor (beta chain) was sequenced during a study of T cell responses to AZD1222 COVID-19 vaccine. The trim removed 6 bases at V and 4 bases at J, leaving 9 bases unmatched. Germline values: CDR1 SNHLY, CDR2 FYNNEI. This CDR3 is built from 14 residues. Clones were sequenced by immunoSEQ multiplex PCR, and TCRdb holds only the in-frame ones, with some missing. The sample lists about 130,000 clones, roughly 90% seen once, with approximately 1.5% in the top ten. The sample consisted of peripheral blood, taken on day 0 of AZD1222 vaccination. The J gene is TRBJ2-7, the V gene TRBV2; 7 positions match TRBD2. The clonotype comes from an adult in good health. CDR3 amino acids: CASRMEAGWYEQYF. The CDR3 bases are TGTGCCAGCAGGATGGAAGCGGGATGGTACGAGCAGTACTTC.